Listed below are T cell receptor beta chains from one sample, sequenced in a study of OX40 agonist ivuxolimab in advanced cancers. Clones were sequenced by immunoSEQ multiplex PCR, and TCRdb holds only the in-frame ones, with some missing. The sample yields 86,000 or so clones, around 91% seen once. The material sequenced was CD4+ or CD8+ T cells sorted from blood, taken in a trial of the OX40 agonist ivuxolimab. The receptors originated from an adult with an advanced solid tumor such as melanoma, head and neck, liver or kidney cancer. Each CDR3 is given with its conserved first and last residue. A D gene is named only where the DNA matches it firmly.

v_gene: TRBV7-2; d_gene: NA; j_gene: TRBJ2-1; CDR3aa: CASSLVGTVDNEQFF
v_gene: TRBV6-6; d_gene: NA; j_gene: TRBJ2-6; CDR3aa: CASSSQGANVLTF
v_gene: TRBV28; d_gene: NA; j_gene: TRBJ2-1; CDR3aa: CASSPPGPSSYNEQFF
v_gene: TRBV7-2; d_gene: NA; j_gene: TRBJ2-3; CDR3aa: CASSLTSDTQYF
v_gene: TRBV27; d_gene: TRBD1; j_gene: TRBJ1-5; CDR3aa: CASSWTGIHSNQPQHF
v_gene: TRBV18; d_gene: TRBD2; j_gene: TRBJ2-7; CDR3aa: CASSSPSGSKNEQYF
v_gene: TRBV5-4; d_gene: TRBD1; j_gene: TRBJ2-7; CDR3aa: CASSFAPTGSYEQYF
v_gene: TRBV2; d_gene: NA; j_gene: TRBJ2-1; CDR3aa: CASSEALQEAGEQFF
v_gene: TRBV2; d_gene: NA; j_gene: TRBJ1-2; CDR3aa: CASSDDPLRGYTF
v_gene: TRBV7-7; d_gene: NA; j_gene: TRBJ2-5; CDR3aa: CASSLSGIGETQYF
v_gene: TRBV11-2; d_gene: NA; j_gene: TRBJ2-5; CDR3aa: CASSLARETQYF
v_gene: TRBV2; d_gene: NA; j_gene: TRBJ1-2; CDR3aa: CASSAGGGYTF